The 7 T cell receptor beta chains given below trace back to one sample, sequenced in a study of radiation and T cells in renal cell carcinoma (dated by TCRdb to the early 2020s). The library was produced with the immunoSEQ multiplex PCR assay. As stored in TCRdb, this immuneACCESS dataset retains in-frame rearrangements with V and J assigned. A fraction of the clones does not appear; measured against another copy, unresolved V genes explain less than half of the discrepancy, and the remainder lacks a known reason. Recorded for this sample are 100,000 to 150,000 clones; 88% of them occurred a single time. The ten largest clones add up to 5% to 6.5% of the sample. The time point label corresponds to: blood 2 weeks post-SBRT. The sample's treatment or condition label, in plain terms: 15 Gy SBRT to primary tumor, nephrectomy 4 weeks later. This specimen consisted of blood, obtained from a patient whose treatment included radiotherapy and nephrectomy. The origin of the receptors is a woman aged 70-85 years with renal cell carcinoma.

V gene TRBV7-8 combines with J gene TRBJ1-1; possibly TRBD1 for D (5 bases). V was clipped by 5 bases and J by 0 bases, with 10 bases between them. The germline CDR1 and CDR2 sequences are SGHVS and FQNEAQ. The CDR3 runs 14 residues. CDR3 region: CASSPGTVNTEAFF. As DNA, the CDR3 is TGTGCCAGCAGCCCCGGGACTGTGAACACTGAAGCTTTCTTT.

The chain recombines TRBV7-2 with TRBJ1-2, with D tentatively TRBD1 (5 bases). The V end was cut by 1 base, the J end by 5 bases, with 8 bases between. CDR1 SGHTA and CDR2 FQGNSA come from the germline V gene. The CDR3 loop spans 13 amino acids. This CDR3 is CASSLEAGYGYTF. CDR3 coding DNA: TGTGCCAGCAGCTTAGAGGCAGGGTATGGCTACACCTTC.

The chain employs TRBV7-2 and TRBJ2-1; perhaps TRBD2 as D (5 bases). CDR3 length: 15 residues. Looked up from germline, CDR1 is SGHTA and CDR2 is FQGNSA. V lost 5 bases and J lost 7, with 18 bases in between. This chain's CDR3 is CASSPGRTGGNEQFF. DNA of the CDR3: TGTGCCAGCAGCCCGGGCCGCACTGGAGGAAATGAGCAGTTCTTC.

The chain recombines TRBV4-2 with TRBJ2-2, with D perhaps TRBD1 or TRBD2 (6 bases each). The germline V gene encodes CDR1 LGHNA and CDR2 YNFKEQ. Trimming removed 0 bases at V and 4 bases at J, with 9 bases between. The CDR3 length is 15 residues. The CDR3 loop reads CASSQEGGITGELFF. CDR3 DNA: TGTGCCAGCAGCCAAGAAGGGGGGATCACCGGGGAGCTGTTTTTT.

The CDR3 DNA reads as TGTGCCAGCTCACGGACTAGCGGGATTAGCACAGATACGCAGTATTTT. This codes for CASSRTSGISTDTQYF. The V and J genes are TRBV18 and TRBJ2-3; TRBD2 matches at 12 bases. V was clipped by 4 bases and J by 0 bases; unmatched bases: 2. CDR3 length equals 16 residues. CDR1 and CDR2 from the germline V gene are KGHSH and LQKENI.

The chain combines TRBV10-2 with TRBJ2-5; no reliable D call. The CDR3 spans 11 residues. V shed 0 bases and J shed 8 bases, with 4 bases lying between them. The germline V gene has CDR1 WSHSY and CDR2 SAAADI. CDR3 coding DNA: TGCGCCAGCAGTGAGTCAACCACCCAGTACTTC. Protein: CASSESTTQYF.

This chain joins TRBV4-3 and TRBJ1-5, with D hard to call. V was clipped by 2 bases and J by 7 bases, with 12 bases between them. Germline assignment: CDR1 LGHNA and CDR2 YSLEER. The CDR3 sequence is 14 residues long. The CDR3 reads CASSQRVVYQPQHF. CDR3 sequence (DNA): TGCGCCAGCAGCCAACGAGTGGTTTACCAGCCCCAGCATTTT.